This T cell receptor (beta chain) comes out of a study of blood T cell repertoires in COVID-19. Turning to the study itself: Spain, Italy and the United States supplied samples that represented acute and convalescent COVID-19.

Data came from immunoSEQ multiplex PCR; TCRdb stores just in-frame clones and leaves some out. Among 70,000 to 90,000 clones listed, approximately 87% were seen once. From germline, CDR1 is LGHNT and CDR2 FRNRAP. Trimming took 6 bases from V and 11 from J, leaving 23 bases between them. This CDR3 region has 15 residues. V is TRBV12-5 and J is TRBJ2-4, with D possibly TRBD1 on 6 matching bases. Sequences were obtained from peripheral blood. This receptor was identified in an elderly woman with acute or convalescent COVID-19. The CDR3 sequence is CASGLNIQGRGFQYF. The CDR3 DNA sequence: TGTGCTAGTGGCCTCAATATACAGGGAAGGGGATTTCAGTACTTC.